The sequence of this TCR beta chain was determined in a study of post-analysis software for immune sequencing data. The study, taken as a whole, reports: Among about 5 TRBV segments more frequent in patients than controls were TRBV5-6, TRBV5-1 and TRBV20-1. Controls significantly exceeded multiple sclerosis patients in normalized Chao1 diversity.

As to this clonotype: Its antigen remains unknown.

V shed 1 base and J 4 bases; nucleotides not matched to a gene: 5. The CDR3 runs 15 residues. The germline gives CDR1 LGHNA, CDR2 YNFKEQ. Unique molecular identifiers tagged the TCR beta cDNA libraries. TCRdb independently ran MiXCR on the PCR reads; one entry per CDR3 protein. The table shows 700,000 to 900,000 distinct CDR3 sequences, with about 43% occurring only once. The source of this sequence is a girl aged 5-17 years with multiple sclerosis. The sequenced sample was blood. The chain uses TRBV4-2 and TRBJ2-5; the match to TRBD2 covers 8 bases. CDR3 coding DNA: TGTGCCAGCAGCCAAGCGGGAGGGCCTCGAGAGACCCAGTACTTC. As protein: CASSQAGGPRETQYF.